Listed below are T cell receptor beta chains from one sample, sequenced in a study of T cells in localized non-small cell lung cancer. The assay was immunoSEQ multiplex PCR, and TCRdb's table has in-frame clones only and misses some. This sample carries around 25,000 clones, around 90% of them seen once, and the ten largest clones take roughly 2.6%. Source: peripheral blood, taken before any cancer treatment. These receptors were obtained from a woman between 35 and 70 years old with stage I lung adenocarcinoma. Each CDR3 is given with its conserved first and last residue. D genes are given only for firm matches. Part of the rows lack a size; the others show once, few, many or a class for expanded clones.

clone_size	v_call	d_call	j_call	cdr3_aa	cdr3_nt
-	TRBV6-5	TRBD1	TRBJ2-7	CASIQKPGQGYEQYF	TGTGCCAGCATTCAGAAACCGGGACAGGGCTACGAGCAGTACTTC
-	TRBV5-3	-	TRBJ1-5	CARSSGQGRGNQPQHF	TGTGCCAGGAGCTCGGGGCAGGGAAGGGGAAATCAGCCCCAGCATTTT
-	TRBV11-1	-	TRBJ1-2	CASSLANSYGYTF	TGTGCCAGCAGCTTAGCCAATAGCTATGGCTACACCTTC
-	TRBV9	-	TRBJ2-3	CASSVADTQYF	TGTGCCAGCAGCGTAGCAGATACGCAGTATTTT
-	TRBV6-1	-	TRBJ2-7	CASSENGDPYEQYF	TGTGCCAGCAGTGAAAACGGGGACCCCTACGAGCAGTACTTC
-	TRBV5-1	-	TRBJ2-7	CASSLGDGYEQYF	TGCGCCAGCAGCTTGGGGGATGGCTACGAGCAGTACTTC
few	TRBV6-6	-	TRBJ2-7	CASSYSEVYEQYF	TGTGCCAGCAGTTACTCTGAAGTCTACGAGCAGTACTTC
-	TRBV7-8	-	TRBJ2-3	CASSPFTRGDPTDTQYF	TGTGCCAGCAGCCCCTTCACACGGGGAGACCCCACAGATACGCAGTATTTT
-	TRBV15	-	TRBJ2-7	CATSRDYGVPSYEQYF	TGTGCCACCAGCAGAGATTACGGGGTTCCCTCCTACGAGCAGTACTTC
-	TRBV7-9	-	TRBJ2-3	CASSWGVTDTQYF	TGTGCCAGCAGCTGGGGCGTCACAGATACGCAGTATTTT
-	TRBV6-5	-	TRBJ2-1	CASKLSGSYNEQFF	TGTGCCAGCAAGCTTTCGGGGTCGTACAATGAGCAGTTCTTC
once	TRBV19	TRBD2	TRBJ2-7	CASSIDPSGAGSYEQYF	TGTGCCAGTAGTATAGATCCGTCCGGAGCGGGGTCCTACGAGCAGTACTTC
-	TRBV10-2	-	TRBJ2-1	CASSESTVYNEQFF	TGCGCCAGCAGTGAATCGACCGTCTACAATGAGCAGTTCTTC
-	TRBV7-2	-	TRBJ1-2	CASSPPTGSPYTF	TGTGCCAGCAGCCCCCCTACCGGGAGCCCTTACACCTTC
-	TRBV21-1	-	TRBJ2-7	CASSKGVSRDYEQYF	TGTGCCAGCAGCAAAGGGGTTTCACGGGACTACGAGCAGTACTTC
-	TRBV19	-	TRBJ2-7	CASSIKEGWRDSYEQYF	TGTGCCAGTAGTATAAAAGAGGGATGGCGGGACTCCTACGAGCAGTACTTC
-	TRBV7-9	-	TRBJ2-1	CASSFTGVVGEQFF	TGTGCCAGCAGCTTCACGGGCGTTGTGGGGGAGCAGTTCTTC
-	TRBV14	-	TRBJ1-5	CASSQDLGQPQHF	TGTGCCAGCAGCCAAGATCTGGGTCAGCCCCAGCATTTT
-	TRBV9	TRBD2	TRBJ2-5	CASSVAGLAGLETQYF	TGTGCCAGCAGCGTAGCTGGACTAGCAGGATTGGAGACCCAGTACTTC
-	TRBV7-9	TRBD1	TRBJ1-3	CASRDPRGPERNTIYF	TGTGCCAGCAGAGACCCGAGGGGGCCCGAAAGAAACACCATATATTTT
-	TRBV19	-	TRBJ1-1	CASRPTAKNTEAFF	TGTGCCAGTAGACCGACAGCAAAGAACACTGAAGCTTTCTTT
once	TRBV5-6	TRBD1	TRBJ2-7	CAIQPGQGRGARKQYF	TGTGCCATACAACCGGGACAGGGAAGAGGGGCTCGGAAGCAGTACTTC
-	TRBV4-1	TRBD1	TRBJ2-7	CASSPGQGPSYEQYF	TGCGCCAGCAGCCCCGGACAGGGGCCCTCCTACGAGCAGTACTTC
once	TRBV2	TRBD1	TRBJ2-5	CASARQGEETQYF	TGTGCCAGCGCGAGACAGGGTGAGGAGACCCAGTACTTC
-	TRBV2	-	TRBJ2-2	CASSPGERELFF	TGTGCCAGCAGTCCGGGGGAAAGGGAGCTGTTTTTT
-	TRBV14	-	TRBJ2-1	CASSYGTPYNEQFF	TGTGCCAGCAGCTACGGGACACCCTACAATGAGCAGTTCTTC
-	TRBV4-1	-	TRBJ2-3	CASSQYAGDTQYF	TGCGCCAGCAGCCAATACGCGGGGGATACGCAGTATTTT
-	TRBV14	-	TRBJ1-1	CASSQDTHRRTEAFF	TGTGCCAGCAGCCAAGATACCCACCGGCGGACTGAAGCTTTCTTT
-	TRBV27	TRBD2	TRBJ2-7	CASKGTSGRAKQYF	TGTGCCAGCAAAGGGACTAGCGGGAGGGCGAAGCAGTACTTC
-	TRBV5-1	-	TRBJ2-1	CASSLVVSYNEQFF	TGCGCCAGCAGCTTGGTAGTTTCCTACAATGAGCAGTTCTTC
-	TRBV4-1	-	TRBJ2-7	CASSQVAGLGNYEQYF	TGCGCCAGCAGCCAAGTGGCTGGCCTAGGCAACTACGAGCAGTACTTC
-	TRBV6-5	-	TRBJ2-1	CASSWYNEQFF	TGTGCCAGCAGTTGGTACAATGAGCAGTTCTTC
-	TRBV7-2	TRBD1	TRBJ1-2	CASSLGATGGYGYTF	TGTGCCAGCAGCTTAGGGGCCACAGGGGGCTATGGCTACACCTTC
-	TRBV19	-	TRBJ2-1	CASSMKRSSYNEQFF	TGTGCCAGTAGTATGAAGCGGAGCTCCTACAATGAGCAGTTCTTC
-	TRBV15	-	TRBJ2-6	CATSRDKGTGANVLTF	TGTGCCACCAGCAGAGATAAGGGAACTGGGGCCAACGTCCTGACTTTC
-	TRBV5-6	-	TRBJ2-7	CASSSGLVYEQYF	TGTGCCAGCAGCTCAGGACTCGTATACGAGCAGTACTTC
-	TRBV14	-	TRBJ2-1	CASSPLDRTDYNEQFF	TGTGCCAGCAGCCCCCTGGACCGCACGGACTACAATGAGCAGTTCTTC
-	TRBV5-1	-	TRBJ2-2	CASSLGIAMNTGELFF	TGCGCCAGCAGCTTGGGTATAGCGATGAACACCGGGGAGCTGTTTTTT
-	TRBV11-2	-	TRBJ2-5	CASSIGQHQETQYF	TGTGCCAGCAGCATAGGACAGCACCAAGAGACCCAGTACTTC
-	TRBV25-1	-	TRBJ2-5	CASSDPGPETQYF	TGTGCCAGCAGTGACCCCGGGCCAGAGACCCAGTACTTC
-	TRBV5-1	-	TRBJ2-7	CASSSGNYEQYF	TGCGCCAGCAGCTCCGGAAACTACGAGCAGTACTTC
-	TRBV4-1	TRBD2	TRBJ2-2	CASSQRGLAGKFTGELFF	TGCGCCAGCAGCCAGAGGGGCCTAGCGGGGAAGTTCACCGGGGAGCTGTTTTTT
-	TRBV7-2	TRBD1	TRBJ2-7	CASSLTGNGGQYF	TGTGCCAGCAGCTTGACAGGGAATGGCGGGCAGTACTTC
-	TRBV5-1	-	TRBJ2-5	CASSFGPRGGETQYF	TGCGCCAGCAGCTTTGGGCCCCGGGGTGGGGAGACCCAGTACTTC
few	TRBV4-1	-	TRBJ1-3	CASSQGGRGRSSGNTIYF	TGCGCCAGCAGCCAAGGGGGCAGGGGTCGGAGCTCTGGAAACACCATATATTTT
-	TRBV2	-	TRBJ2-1	CASKKGYNEQFF	TGTGCCAGCAAGAAAGGCTACAATGAGCAGTTCTTC
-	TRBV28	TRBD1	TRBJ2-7	CASSLSSGQGRNEQYF	TGTGCCAGCAGTTTATCTTCCGGACAGGGGAGGAACGAGCAGTACTTC
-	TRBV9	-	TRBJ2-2	CASRPGNRGGELFF	TGTGCCAGCAGGCCGGGGAATAGGGGCGGGGAGCTGTTTTTT
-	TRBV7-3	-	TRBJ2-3	CASSPRVRSSTDTQYF	TGTGCCAGCAGCCCCAGAGTGAGGTCTAGCACAGATACGCAGTATTTT
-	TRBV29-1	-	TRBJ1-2	CSVPVGDGYTF	TGCAGCGTTCCGGTGGGGGATGGCTACACCTTC
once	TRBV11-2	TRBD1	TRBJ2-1	CASSRTGRVNEQFF	TGTGCCAGCAGCCGGACAGGGAGAGTCAATGAGCAGTTCTTC
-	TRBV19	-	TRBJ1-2	CASSIIVGGEIYGYTF	TGTGCCAGTAGTATAATTGTGGGGGGCGAAATCTATGGCTACACCTTC
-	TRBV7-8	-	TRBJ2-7	CASRLARGTYEQYF	TGTGCCAGCCGGCTCGCCCGAGGAACCTACGAGCAGTACTTC
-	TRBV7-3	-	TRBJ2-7	CASSLGRGPYEQYF	TGTGCCAGCAGCTTAGGTAGGGGCCCCTACGAGCAGTACTTC
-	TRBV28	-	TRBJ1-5	CASSQDSNQPQHF	TGTGCCAGCAGTCAAGATAGCAATCAGCCCCAGCATTTT
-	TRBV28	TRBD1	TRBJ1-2	CASSRRDRTYGYTF	TGTGCCAGCAGTCGGAGGGACAGGACTTATGGCTACACCTTC